The rows below give T cell receptor beta chains drawn from one sample of a study of response to subunit inactivated influenza vaccine. MiXCR was run by TCRdb on the RT-PCR reads, yielding one entry per CDR3 protein. The sample consists of a few hundred thousand distinct CDR3 sequences, just over 20% of them appearing once. The sequencing used PBMCs from blood, collected about 20 months after vaccination. The receptors derive from a man aged 45 to 70 who received an inactivated influenza vaccine. CDR3s include the opening cysteine and the closing phenylalanine or tryptophan. D genes are given only for firm matches. Not all rows give a size; the values are once, few, many and, for expanded clones, a class.

>TRBJ1-5|many|TRBV19|TRBD1
TGTGCCAGTAGTAAAAAACCGGGACAGAGCAATCAGCCCCAGCATTTT
CASSKKPGQSNQPQHF
>TRBJ2-3|-|TRBV27|TRBD2
TGTGCCAGCAGTTTATATAGCGGGGCCACAGATACGCAGTATTTT
CASSLYSGATDTQYF
>TRBJ1-2|-|TRBV30|-
TGTGCCTGGAGTGTACTCGTCGACAGGCCCCTCTATGGCTACACCTTC
CAWSVLVDRPLYGYTF
>TRBJ1-5|few|TRBV6-2/TRBV6-3|-
TGTGCCAGCAGTCGTACCGGGAGCCTGGGCAATAGCAATCAGCCCCAGCATTTT
CASSRTGSLGNSNQPQHF
>TRBJ2-3|-|TRBV29-1|TRBD1
TGCAGCGTCGACAGGGTCGTAGGGGATACGCAGTATTTT
CSVDRVVGDTQYF
>TRBJ2-1|-|TRBV4-2|TRBD1
TGTGCCAGCAGCCAATTGGGACAGGGGGTTTATGAGCAGTTCTTC
CASSQLGQGVYEQFF
>TRBJ1-2|many|TRBV28|-
TGTGCCAGCAGTTCCCCCTCACAAGGGTCCTACACCTTC
CASSSPSQGSYTF
>TRBJ1-5|few|TRBV12-3/TRBV12-4|-
TGTGCCAGCAGTTCTAATTCATTCACTCAGCCCCAGCATTTT
CASSSNSFTQPQHF
>TRBJ2-7|few|TRBV7-2|-
TGTGCCAGCAGCTTAGGATCTCAATTTGGGGTCGAGCAGTACTTC
CASSLGSQFGVEQYF
>TRBJ1-2|few|TRBV12-3/TRBV12-4|-
TGTGCCAGCAGCTTTATAGACAGCGCCTATGGCTACACCTTC
CASSFIDSAYGYTF
>TRBJ1-5|few|TRBV6-1|TRBD1
TGTGCCAGCAGTGATCCCCGACAGGGGTTGCGACAGCCCCAGCATTTT
CASSDPRQGLRQPQHF
>TRBJ2-1|-|TRBV28|TRBD2
TGTGCCAGCAGTTTCACGCTAGCGGGAGACAGCTCCTACAATGAGCAGTTCTTC
CASSFTLAGDSSYNEQFF
>TRBJ2-1|-|TRBV4-1|-
TGCGCCAGCAGCCCCCGATTACAGTACAATGAGCAGTTCTTC
CASSPRLQYNEQFF
>TRBJ1-2|-|TRBV14|-
TGTGCCAGCAGCCAAACGACGGTGGGCTACACCTTC
CASSQTTVGYTF
>TRBJ2-2|-|TRBV6-2/TRBV6-3|TRBD1
TGTGCCACCCTCCCGACAGGGGCGAACACCGGGGAGCTGTTTTTT
CATLPTGANTGELFF
>TRBJ2-5|-|TRBV29-1|-
TGCAGCGTAGGGGGAAGCGGGGTCACCAGAGAGACCCAGTACTTC
CSVGGSGVTRETQYF
>TRBJ2-1|-|TRBV11-1|TRBD1
TGTGCCAGCAGCTTAACGGACAGGGGGCAGTTTAACTATGAGCAGTTCTTC
CASSLTDRGQFNYEQFF
>TRBJ2-1|-|TRBV7-9|-
TGTGCCAGCAGGGGTTGGAATCCTAGCACCCATGAGCAGTTCTTC
CASRGWNPSTHEQFF
>TRBJ2-4|few|TRBV2|-
TGTGCCAGCAGTTCGGGACGAAACATTCAGTACTTC
CASSSGRNIQYF
>TRBJ1-2|many|TRBV20-1|-
TGCAGCCTGGGGGAAGGCTACACCTTC
CSLGEGYTF
>TRBJ1-1|many|TRBV4-3|-
TGCGCCAGCAGCCAAGCCCCATATCCGAACACTGAAGCTTTCTTT
CASSQAPYPNTEAFF
>TRBJ1-1|many|TRBV6-2/TRBV6-3|-
TGTGCCAGCAGTTACGACTCCGAGGGGAACACTGAAGCTTTCTTT
CASSYDSEGNTEAFF
>TRBJ1-5|many|TRBV6-1|TRBD1
TGTGCCAGCAGAACAGGGGGTAGGAATCAGCCCCAGCATTTT
CASRTGGRNQPQHF
>TRBJ1-3|many|TRBV3-1|-
TGTGCCAGCAGCCAGGCACAGGTCTCTGGAAACACCATATATTTT
CASSQAQVSGNTIYF
>TRBJ2-7|few|TRBV10-3|TRBD2
TGTGCCATCAGTGATGTGACTAGCGGGGGTAACGAGCAGTACTTC
CAISDVTSGGNEQYF
>TRBJ1-2|few|TRBV3-1|-
TGTGCCAGCAGCCAATTAGGTGGCTACACCTTC
CASSQLGGYTF
>TRBJ2-1|-|TRBV20-1|-
TGCAGTGTCGGGGTCTCCTACAATGAGCAGTTCTTC
CSVGVSYNEQFF
>TRBJ2-2|few|TRBV6-1|-
TGTGCCAGCAGCCCACGGCGGGGCACCGGGGAGCTGTTTTTT
CASSPRRGTGELFF
>TRBJ1-4|many|TRBV29-1|-
TGCAGCGTTGAGGGATTAGGGACTAATGAAAAACTGTTTTTT
CSVEGLGTNEKLFF
>TRBJ2-1|-|TRBV12-5|-
TGTGCTAGTGGTTTGTCCACCTCCAACAATGAGCAGTTCTTC
CASGLSTSNNEQFF
>TRBJ1-5|-|TRBV3-1|-
TGTGCCAGCAGCCAAGGGGGCGCGGGCAATCAGCCCCAGCATTTT
CASSQGGAGNQPQHF
>TRBJ2-7|few|TRBV7-2|-
TGTGCCAGCAGCTTAGGGGTAGGGGAGCAGTACTTC
CASSLGVGEQYF
>TRBJ2-1|-|TRBV6-4|TRBD2
TGTGCCAGCAGTGGGGAGGGGAGGCCCTACAATGAGCAGTTCTTC
CASSGEGRPYNEQFF
>TRBJ2-7|-|TRBV20-1|TRBD1
TGCAGTGCTACCGGGACAGGGCGGGTCGACTACGAGCAGTACTTC
CSATGTGRVDYEQYF
>TRBJ2-5|once|TRBV3-1|TRBD1
TGTGCCAGCAGCGCCCAGGGGGTAGGAGGTGGAGAGACCCAGTACTTC
CASSAQGVGGGETQYF
>TRBJ1-1|-|TRBV4-2|-
TGTGCCAGCAGCCTCAGGGGCCCGGTGAACACTGAAGCTTTCTTT
CASSLRGPVNTEAFF
>TRBJ2-1|-|TRBV4-1|-
TGCGCCAGCAGCCAAGATAAAAGCACCCTCTCCTACAATGAGCAGTTCTTC
CASSQDKSTLSYNEQFF
>TRBJ1-3|few|TRBV7-9|TRBD1
TGTGCCAGCAGCTTTACAGGGGATGGAAACACCATATATTTT
CASSFTGDGNTIYF
>TRBJ2-3|-|TRBV14|-
TGTGCCAGCAGCCAAGATCAAGAGGGTTTCACAGATACGCAGTATTTT
CASSQDQEGFTDTQYF
>TRBJ1-3|many|TRBV12-3/TRBV12-4|-
TGTGCCAGCAGTAGCCTTAGAAACACCATATATTTT
CASSSLRNTIYF
>TRBJ2-7|-|TRBV7-9|-
TGTGCCAGCAGCCAAGGGACTTCAGAGCAGTACTTC
CASSQGTSEQYF
>TRBJ1-5|-|TRBV28|-
TGTGCCAGCAGTCCCTCGGGACCCCCCAGTCAGCCCCAGCATTTT
CASSPSGPPSQPQHF
>TRBJ1-2|-|TRBV5-1|TRBD1
TGCGCCAGCAGCTCGGAGGGACAGGCTTACTATGGCTACACCTTC
CASSSEGQAYYGYTF
>TRBJ2-7|few|TRBV12-3/TRBV12-4|TRBD1
TGTGCCAGCAGTTGGGGGACAGGGGGAGACGAGCAGTACTTC
CASSWGTGGDEQYF
>TRBJ2-5|few|TRBV25-1|TRBD1
TGTGCCAGCAGTGAGGGTTGGACAGGGAGTGGACAAGAGACCCAGTACTTC
CASSEGWTGSGQETQYF